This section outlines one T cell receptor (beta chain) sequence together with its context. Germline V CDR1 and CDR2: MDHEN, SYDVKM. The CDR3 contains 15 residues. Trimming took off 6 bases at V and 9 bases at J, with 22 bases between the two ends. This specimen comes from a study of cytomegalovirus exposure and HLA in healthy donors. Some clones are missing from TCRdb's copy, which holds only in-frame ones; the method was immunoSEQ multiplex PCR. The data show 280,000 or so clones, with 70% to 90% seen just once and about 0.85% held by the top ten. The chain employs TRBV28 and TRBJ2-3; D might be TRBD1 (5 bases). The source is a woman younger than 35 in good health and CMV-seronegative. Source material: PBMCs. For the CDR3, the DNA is TGTGCCAGCAGCACTACAGGAAACGCCCTCGTCACGCAGTATTTT. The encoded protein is CASSTTGNALVTQYF.